This TCR beta chain was observed in a study of neurological immune-mediated disorders. From the 5' RACE reads, TCRdb called clonotypes with MiXCR, one entry per CDR3 protein. The table lists approximately 29,000 distinct CDR3 sequences, less than 15% of them singletons, with approximately 8% in the top ten. This clonotype counts as medium-sized (0.01 to 0.1%). Its antigen is still unknown. Healthy controls consisted of blood bank volunteers in Maryland, USA. Unsorted libraries were generated from 2 million PBMCs held at -80 degrees C. General study findings and limits: No CDR3 amino acid sequences recurred among expanded clones across subjects, suggesting private repertoires in all groups. Levels of TCR clonal expansion peaked in HTLV-1-associated myelopathy and reached their lowest in multiple sclerosis, under those of healthy controls.

The germline V and J ends were trimmed by 3 bases and 9 bases, with 22 bases remaining between them. From germline, CDR1 is SGHDT and CDR2 YYEEEE. The CDR3 runs 15 residues. Sequenced material: PBMCs. The chain links TRBV5-6 to TRBJ2-7; the D gene could be TRBD1 or TRBD2 (5 bases each). The clonotype originates from a man aged 55-75 years in good health. The CDR3 spells CASSSNPTGASGQYF. CDR3 coding DNA: TGTGCCAGCAGCTCCAACCCAACCGGGGCCAGTGGGCAGTACTTC.